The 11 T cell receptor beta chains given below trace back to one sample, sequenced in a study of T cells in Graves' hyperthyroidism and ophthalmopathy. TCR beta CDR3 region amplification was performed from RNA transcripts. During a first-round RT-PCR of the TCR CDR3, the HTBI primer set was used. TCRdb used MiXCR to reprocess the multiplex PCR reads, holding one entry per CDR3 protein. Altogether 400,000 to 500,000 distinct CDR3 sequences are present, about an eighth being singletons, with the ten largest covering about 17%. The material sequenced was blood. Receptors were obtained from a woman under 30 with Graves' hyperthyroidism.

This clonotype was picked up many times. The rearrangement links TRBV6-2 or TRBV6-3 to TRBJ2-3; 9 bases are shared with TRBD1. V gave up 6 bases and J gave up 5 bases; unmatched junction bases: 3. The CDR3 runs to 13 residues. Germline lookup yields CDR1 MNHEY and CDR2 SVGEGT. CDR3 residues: CASSGQGKDTQYF. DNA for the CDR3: TGTGCCAGCAGCGGACAGGGGAAAGATACGCAGTATTTT.

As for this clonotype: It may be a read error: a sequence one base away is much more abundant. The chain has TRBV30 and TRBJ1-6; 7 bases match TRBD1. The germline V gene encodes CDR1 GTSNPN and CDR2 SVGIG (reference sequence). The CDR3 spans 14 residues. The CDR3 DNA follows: TGTGCCTGGAGTGGACAGGGTTATAATTCATCCCTCCACTTT. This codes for CAWSGQGYNSSLHF.

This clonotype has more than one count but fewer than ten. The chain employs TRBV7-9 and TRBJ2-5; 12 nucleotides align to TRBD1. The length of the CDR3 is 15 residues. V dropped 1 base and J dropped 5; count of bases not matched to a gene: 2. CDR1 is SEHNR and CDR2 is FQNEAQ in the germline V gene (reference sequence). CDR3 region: CASSLGDRGQETQYF. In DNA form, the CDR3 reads TGTGCCAGCAGCTTAGGGGACAGGGGGCAGGAGACCCAGTACTTC.

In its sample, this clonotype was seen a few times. CDR3: CASSRWGTAFF. In DNA form, the CDR3 reads TGTGCCAGCAGCCGTTGGGGGACAGCTTTCTTT. The V gene is TRBV13, the J gene TRBJ1-1, with D possibly matching TRBD1 (5 bases). V dropped 5 bases and J dropped 10 bases, with 11 bases sitting between them. The length of the CDR3 is 11 residues. The germline V gene encodes CDR1 PRHDT and CDR2 FYEKMQ (reference sequence).

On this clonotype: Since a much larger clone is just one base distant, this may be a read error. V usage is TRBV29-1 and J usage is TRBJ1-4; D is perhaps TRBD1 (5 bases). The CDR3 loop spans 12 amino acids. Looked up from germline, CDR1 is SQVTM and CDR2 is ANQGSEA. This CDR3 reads CGVGQGEEKLFF. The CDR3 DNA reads TGCGGCGTTGGGCAGGGAGAGGAAAAACTGTTTTTT.

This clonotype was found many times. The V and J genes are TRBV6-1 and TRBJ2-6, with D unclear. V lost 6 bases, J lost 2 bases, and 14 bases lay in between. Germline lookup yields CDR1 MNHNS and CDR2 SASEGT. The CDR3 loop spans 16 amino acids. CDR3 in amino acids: CASRPQDGTGANVLTF. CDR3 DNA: TGTGCCAGCAGACCCCAAGATGGGACTGGGGCCAACGTCCTGACTTTC.

CDR3 nucleotide sequence: TGTGCCTGGAGTGAGGGCCTAGCGGGAGATACGCAGTATTTT. As protein: CAWSEGLAGDTQYF. The chain has TRBV30 and TRBJ2-3; 8 positions agree with TRBD2. V shed 1 base and J 5 bases; nucleotides not matched to a gene: 5. Germline values: CDR1 GTSNPN, CDR2 SVGIG (reference sequence). The CDR3 loop spans 14 amino acids.

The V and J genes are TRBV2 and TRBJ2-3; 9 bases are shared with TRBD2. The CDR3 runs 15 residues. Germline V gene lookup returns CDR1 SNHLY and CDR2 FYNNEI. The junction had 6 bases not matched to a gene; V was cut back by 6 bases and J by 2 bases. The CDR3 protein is CASSGTSRHTDTQYF. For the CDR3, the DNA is TGTGCCAGCAGCGGGACTAGCAGACACACAGATACGCAGTATTTT. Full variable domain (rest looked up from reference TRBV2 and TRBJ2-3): EPEVTQTPSHQVTQMGQEVILRCVPISNHLYFYWYRQILGQKVEFLVSFYNNEISEKSEIFDDQFSVERPDGSNFTLKIRSTKLEDSAMYFCASSGTSRHTDTQYFGPGTRLTVL.

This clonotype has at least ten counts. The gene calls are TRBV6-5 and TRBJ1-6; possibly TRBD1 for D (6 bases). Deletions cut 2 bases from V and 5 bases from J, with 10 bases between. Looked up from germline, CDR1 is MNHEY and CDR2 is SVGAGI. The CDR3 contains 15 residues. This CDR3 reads CASSYKRGNNSPLHF. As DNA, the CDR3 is TGTGCCAGCAGTTACAAGAGGGGGAATAATTCACCCCTCCACTTT.

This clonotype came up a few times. For the CDR3, the DNA is TGCAGTGCTAGACTGGGACAGGGTCTTGAAAAACTGTTTTTT. Translated, it gives CSARLGQGLEKLFF. The chain links TRBV20-1 to TRBJ1-4; 9 bases fit TRBD1. Looked up from germline, CDR1 is DFQATT and CDR2 is SNEGSKA (reference sequence). V gave up 2 bases and J gave up 7 bases; unmatched junction bases: 5. This CDR3 contains 14 residues.

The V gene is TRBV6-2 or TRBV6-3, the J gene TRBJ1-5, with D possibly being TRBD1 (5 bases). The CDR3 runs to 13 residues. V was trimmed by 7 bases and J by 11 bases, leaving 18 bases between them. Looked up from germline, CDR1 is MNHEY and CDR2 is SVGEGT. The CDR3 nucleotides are TGTGCCAGCACGGGGCAGCAGGCGGAGTCCCAGCATTTT. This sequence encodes CASTGQQAESQHF.